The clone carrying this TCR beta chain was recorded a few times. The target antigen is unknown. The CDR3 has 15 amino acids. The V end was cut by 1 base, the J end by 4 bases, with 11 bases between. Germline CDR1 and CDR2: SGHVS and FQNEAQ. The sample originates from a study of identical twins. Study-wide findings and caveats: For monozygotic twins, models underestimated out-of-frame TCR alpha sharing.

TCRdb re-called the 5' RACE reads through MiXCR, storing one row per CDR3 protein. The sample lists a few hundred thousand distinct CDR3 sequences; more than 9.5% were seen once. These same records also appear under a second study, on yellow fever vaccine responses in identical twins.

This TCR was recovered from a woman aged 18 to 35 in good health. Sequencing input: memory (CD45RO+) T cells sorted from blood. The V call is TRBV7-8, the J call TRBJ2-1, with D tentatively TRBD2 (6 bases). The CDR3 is CASSLGLVLYNEQFF. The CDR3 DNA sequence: TGTGCCAGCAGCTTAGGACTAGTGTTATACAATGAGCAGTTCTTC.